Following are 15 T cell receptor beta chains from one sample sequenced in a study of shared T cell receptors in the human thymus. Repertoires were generated with immunoSEQ multiplex PCR, while TCRdb's copy carries only in-frame clones and drops some. This sample has hundreds of thousands of clones, with just under 95% found just once. The sample comprised thymocytes. The receptors derive from a human donor.

This chain links TRBV14 with TRBJ2-7; 10 bases match TRBD2. With V trimmed by 1 base and J by 3 bases, 12 bases remained unmatched. The germline CDR1 and CDR2 sequences are SGHDN and FVKESK. This CDR3 comprises 18 residues. CDR3 bases: TGTGCCAGCAGCCAAGCCCAAAGGATGGCTAGCGGGAGCTACGAGCAGTACTTC. Residues: CASSQAQRMASGSYEQYF.

This sequence joins TRBV23-1 and TRBJ1-2; D might be TRBD1 (6 bases). TRBV23-1 is an open reading frame, and its role is uncertain. The CDR3 totals 13 residues. V was cut by 7 bases and J by 7 bases, with 16 bases left in between. This CDR3 is CASIPGHPCGYTF. The CDR3 DNA sequence: TGCGCCAGCATACCGGGACACCCCTGTGGCTACACCTTC.

The chain's CDR3 is CASSILPAVRQGGHEQYF. In DNA form, the CDR3 reads TGTGCCAGCAGTATATTACCCGCCGTGCGACAGGGAGGCCACGAGCAGTACTTC. The V gene is TRBV27, the J gene TRBJ2-7; D may be TRBD1 (7 bases). The V end lost 5 bases, the J end lost 5 bases, and 28 bases lay between the germline ends. CDR1 is MNHEY and CDR2 is SMNVEV in the germline V gene (reference sequence). The CDR3 covers 18 residues.

The chain couples TRBV29-1 to TRBJ1-5; D is unresolved. The CDR3 is 14 residues long. CDR1 is SQVTM, CDR2 ANQGSEA, per germline. Trimming shortened V by 7 bases and J by 4 bases, and 17 bases separated the two germline ends. The CDR3 is CSALPAGDNQPQHF. The CDR3 DNA reads TGCAGCGCCCTCCCCGCCGGAGATAATCAGCCCCAGCATTTT.

J is TRBJ1-5 and V is TRBV28; TRBD1 agrees at 8 bases. CDR1 is MDHEN, CDR2 SYDVKM, per germline. The CDR3 sequence is 17 residues long. The trim removed 3 bases at V and 5 bases at J, leaving 12 bases unmatched. The CDR3 loop is CASSFGQGAYYHQPQHF. As DNA, the CDR3 is TGTGCCAGCAGTTTTGGGCAGGGGGCTTACTATCATCAGCCCCAGCATTTT.

V gene TRBV12-5 combines with J gene TRBJ1-1; D is unclear. The germline V gene has CDR1 LGHNT and CDR2 FRNRAP. This CDR3 is 12 amino acids long. The V and J ends lost 1 base and 1 base respectively, with 1 base between them. CDR3: CASGLGNTEAFF. CDR3 nucleotide sequence: TGTGCTAGTGGTTTGGGGAACACTGAAGCTTTCTTT.

V and J are TRBV25-1 and TRBJ1-4; D is possibly TRBD1 (6 bases). CDR3 size: 17 residues. V was pared by 6 bases and J by 3 bases, with 20 bases between. Germline V gives CDR1 MGHDK, CDR2 SYGVNS. DNA of the CDR3: TGTGCCAGCAGCCCTGGACAGTGGCGATTGGCTAATGAAAAACTGTTTTTT. As protein: CASSPGQWRLANEKLFF.

This clone has only one observation. V and J are TRBV12-5 and TRBJ2-1, with a weak D call TRBD2 (5 bases). Germline assignment: CDR1 LGHNT and CDR2 FRNRAP. The CDR3 runs to 18 residues. The V end lost 3 bases, the J end lost 0 bases, and 18 bases lay between the germline ends. Written as DNA, the CDR3 is TGTGCTAGTGGTTTTGCCAGCTCGGGAACCCACTCCTACAATGAGCAGTTCTTC. The encoded protein is CASGFASSGTHSYNEQFF.

The chain links TRBV5-4 to TRBJ1-5; D remains unclear. Between the trimmed V and J ends, which lost 0 bases and 1 base, there was a span of 5 bases. The CDR3 has 14 amino acids. Germline CDR1 and CDR2: SGHNT and YYREEE (reference sequence). CDR3 region: CASSLGGSNQPQHF. The CDR3 DNA is TGTGCCAGCAGCTTGGGTGGGAGCAATCAGCCCCAGCATTTT.

The rearrangement links TRBV28 to TRBJ1-1, with a possible D match to TRBD1 (5 bases). Trimming cost V 0 bases and J 0 bases, with 23 bases left between them. CDR1 and CDR2 from the germline V gene are MDHEN and SYDVKM. The CDR3 is 20 amino acids. The chain's CDR3 is CASSLCRRIGGGGMNTEAFF. The DNA of the CDR3 is TGTGCCAGCAGTTTATGTAGACGTATTGGCGGGGGGGGGATGAACACTGAAGCTTTCTTT.

The CDR3 region has the DNA TGTGCCTGGAGAGCCTTCAGTCGGGGGAAGGAAAAACTGTTTTTT. Translated: CAWRAFSRGKEKLFF. The chain is built from TRBV30 and TRBJ1-4; a weak D match, TRBD1 (5 bases). The germline V gene has CDR1 GTSNPN and CDR2 SVGIG (reference sequence). The germline V and J ends were trimmed by 3 bases and 8 bases, with 19 bases remaining between them. This CDR3 contains 15 residues.

The chain employs TRBV27 and TRBJ1-5; TRBD1 matches at 11 bases. The CDR3 is 16 amino acids. Unmatched junction bases numbered 8, after V lost 5 bases and J lost 5 bases. Germline V gene sequence: CDR1 MNHEY, CDR2 SMNVEV (reference sequence). The CDR3 here is CASSPGQGASDQPQHF. The CDR3 coding sequence is TGTGCCAGCAGTCCCGGACAGGGGGCCTCGGATCAGCCCCAGCATTTT.

The V and J genes are TRBV2 and TRBJ1-2, with 7 bases that match TRBD1. Losses at the gene ends were 3 bases for V and 8 bases for J; bases not matched to a gene: 9. CDR1 and CDR2 (germline): SNHLY, FYNNEI. The CDR3 is made up of 14 amino acids. CDR3 residues: CASSDTGTAAGYTF. Written as DNA, the CDR3 is TGTGCCAGCAGTGACACCGGGACAGCGGCCGGCTACACCTTC.

This clone was detected once. J is TRBJ2-2 and V is TRBV7-2; D is ambiguous. This CDR3 is 13 amino acids long. Trimming took off 1 base at V and 14 bases at J, with 14 bases between the two ends. CDR1 is SGHTA and CDR2 is FQGNSA in the germline V gene. As DNA, the CDR3 is TGTGCCAGCAGCTTAGATAAGGCTAGATTACTGTTTTTT. Its translation: CASSLDKARLLFF.

This chain joins TRBV18 and TRBJ1-2, with D possibly matching TRBD1 (6 bases). Trimming shortened V by 6 bases and J by 5 bases, and 13 bases separated the two germline ends. This CDR3 comprises 13 residues. Germline V gene lookup returns CDR1 KGHSH and CDR2 LQKENI. CDR3 nucleotides: TGTGCCAGCTCGCGGGACACCAGTTATGGCTACACCTTC. Its protein is CASSRDTSYGYTF.